This T cell receptor beta chain was sequenced for a study of T-cell reconstitution after alpha-beta-depleted transplantation in children. The study, taken as a whole, reports: Newly produced T cells mostly provided counts and TCRbeta diversity after one year, as hyperexpanded clones declined. There were reportedly several hundred expanded graft clones from which alpha-beta T cells came about two months after transplant.

Comment on this clonotype: Antigen specificity is unknown.

Unique molecular identifiers were incorporated when the TCRbeta library was constructed. TCRdb redid the calling of the PCR reads with MiXCR, one entry per CDR3 protein. The data show some 550,000 distinct CDR3 sequences, 20% to 25% seen once. The CDR3 has 16 amino acids. CDR1 is DFQATT, CDR2 SNEGSKA, per germline (reference sequence). Trimming shortened V by 3 bases and J by 0 bases, and 15 bases separated the two germline ends. Source: PBMCs, mostly from graft donor cells, taken 360 days after TCRalphabeta/CD19-depleted stem cell transplant. The chain employs TRBV20-1 and TRBJ2-4, with D perhaps TRBD1 or TRBD2 (5 bases each). The sequence came from a boy under two years old who had a stem cell transplant for acute myeloid leukemia, so the T cells may come from the graft donor. This CDR3 is CSASGGQTIAKNIQYF. The DNA of the CDR3 is TGCAGTGCTAGTGGGGGTCAGACTATAGCCAAAAACATTCAGTACTTC.